Below, 15 T cell receptor beta chains from the same sample are listed, as sequenced in a study of cytomegalovirus exposure and HLA in healthy donors. PCR amplification relied on 60 Vbeta primers (plus 13 Jbeta primers). Clones were sequenced by immunoSEQ multiplex PCR, and TCRdb holds only the in-frame ones, with some missing. Here the sample spans a few hundred thousand clones, 80% to 85% being singletons. Sequences were obtained from PBMCs. The receptors stem from a woman aged 55-69 years in good health and CMV-seropositive.

The rearrangement joins TRBV12-1 to TRBJ2-7; TRBD2, as called in the table, went unchecked against the DNA. TRBV12-1 is a pseudogene locus. The CDR3 spans 17 residues. For the CDR3, the DNA is TGTGCCAGCAGATCCGCGTGGGAGGGCCAGCGCCCCTACGAGCAGTACTTC. It encodes CASRSAWEGQRPYEQYF.

V gene TRBV7-9 combines with J gene TRBJ2-2; 7 bases are a match to TRBD1. The CDR3 consists of 15 residues. Germline CDR1 and CDR2: SEHNR and FQNEAQ (reference sequence). Trimming cost V 6 bases and J 4 bases; bases outside gene matches: 8. CDR3 coding DNA: TGTGCCAGCAGTCGGGACAGCCCTACCACCGGGGAGCTGTTTTTT. Translated, it gives CASSRDSPTTGELFF.

This clone was recorded a few times. The same CDR3 can be traced to other DNA sequences in this sample. The J gene is TRBJ2-1, the V gene TRBV5-1; 7 bases agree with TRBD2. This CDR3 contains 15 residues. J lost 0 bases, V lost 1 base, and 1 base had no gene match. CDR1 is SGHRS and CDR2 is YFSETQ in the germline V gene. DNA of the CDR3: TGCGCCAGCAGCTTGACGGGAGGCTCCTACAATGAGCAGTTCTTC. Its protein is CASSLTGGSYNEQFF.

J is TRBJ2-2 and V is TRBV5-4; no firm D call. This CDR3 comprises 14 residues. The germline CDR1 and CDR2 sequences are SGHNT and YYREEE (reference sequence). Between the trimmed V and J ends, which lost 0 bases and 2 bases, there was a span of 5 bases. The CDR3 region is CASSLVLNTGELFF. The CDR3 bases are TGTGCCAGCAGCTTGGTTCTAAACACCGGGGAGCTGTTTTTT.

The chain combines TRBV5-1 with TRBJ2-3; 7 bases align to TRBD1. Per the germline V gene, CDR1 is SGHRS and CDR2 is YFSETQ. V shed 2 bases, J shed 0 bases, and the junction held 3 bases outside the gene matches. The length of the CDR3 is 15 residues. CDR3 amino acids: CASSLQGPSTDTQYF. DNA of the CDR3: TGCGCCAGCAGCTTACAGGGGCCTAGCACAGATACGCAGTATTTT.

The gene calls are TRBV5-1 and TRBJ1-1; D may be TRBD1 (5 bases). This CDR3 is 17 amino acids long. V was pared by 5 bases and J by 4 bases, with 24 bases between. The germline gives CDR1 SGHRS, CDR2 YFSETQ. CDR3 in amino acids: CASRGGGFFHSGTEAFF. For the CDR3, the DNA is TGCGCCAGCAGAGGCGGGGGTTTTTTCCATTCTGGCACTGAAGCTTTCTTT.

The rearrangement joins TRBV5-1 to TRBJ2-2; D possibly corresponds to TRBD2 (5 bases). V shed 4 bases and J shed 8 bases, with 12 bases lying between them. This CDR3 contains 13 residues. The germline V gene encodes CDR1 SGHRS and CDR2 YFSETQ. CDR3 sequence (DNA): TGCGCCAGCAGCCCGGAGGTAGCGGGGGAGCTGTTTTTT. It codes for CASSPEVAGELFF.

The V call is TRBV27, the J call TRBJ2-1, with 7 bases fitting TRBD2. With V trimmed by 5 bases and J by 0 bases, 7 bases remained unmatched. The CDR3 spans 16 residues. Germline values: CDR1 MNHEY, CDR2 SMNVEV (reference sequence). The CDR3 DNA sequence: TGTGCCAGCAGTGGCCTGGGGGGGAGCTCCTACAATGAGCAGTTCTTC. Encoded protein: CASSGLGGSSYNEQFF.

This clone showed up just once. The rearrangement joins TRBV5-1 to TRBJ1-5; possible D gene TRBD1, 5 bases. The CDR3 covers 15 residues. CDR1 and CDR2 from the germline V gene are SGHRS and YFSETQ. The V and J ends lost 3 bases and 2 bases respectively, with 12 bases between them. In nucleotides, the CDR3 is TGCGCCAGCAGCTGGGGGGGGACGGGCAATCAGCCCCAGCATTTT. Protein: CASSWGGTGNQPQHF.

The genes are TRBV7-9 and TRBJ1-5; TRBD1 agrees at 10 bases. Unmatched junction bases numbered 7, after V lost 5 bases and J lost 6 bases. Germline V gives CDR1 SEHNR, CDR2 FQNEAQ (reference sequence). The CDR3 consists of 15 residues. The CDR3 is CASSVGTGVGQPQHF. Here the CDR3 DNA reads TGTGCCAGCAGCGTCGGGACAGGGGTTGGTCAGCCCCAGCATTTT.

The chain joins TRBV7-2 to TRBJ1-2; 7 bases agree with TRBD1. In germline, CDR1 is SGHTA, CDR2 FQGNSA. The CDR3 has 13 amino acids. V shed 5 bases, J shed 3 bases, and the junction held 3 bases outside the gene matches. The CDR3 sequence is CASSRDSYYGYTF. CDR3 in DNA: TGTGCCAGCAGCCGGGACAGCTACTATGGCTACACCTTC.

In this sample, this clone turned up once. The chain employs TRBV7-3 and TRBJ2-2, with D perhaps TRBD2 (6 bases). V gave up 5 bases and J gave up 0 bases, with 13 bases separating them. From germline, CDR1 is SGHTA and CDR2 FQGTGA. The CDR3 extends over 16 amino acids. CDR3: CASSPRGGTNTGELFF. In nucleotides, the CDR3 is TGTGCCAGCAGCCCCCGTGGAGGGACGAACACCGGGGAGCTGTTTTTT.

This clone was seen more than once but under ten times. This rearrangement joins TRBV10-1 to TRBJ1-5; no clear D. CDR1 and CDR2 (germline): WNHNN, SYGVQD (reference sequence). The CDR3 consists of 14 residues. V lost 9 bases to trimming and J lost 4 bases, with 16 bases between them. Here the CDR3 reads CASREEGGNQPQHF. As DNA, the CDR3 is TGCGCCAGTCGTGAGGAGGGTGGAAATCAGCCCCAGCATTTT.

V and J are TRBV10-1 and TRBJ2-2; 9 nucleotides align to TRBD1. The CDR3 loop spans 13 amino acids. Germline CDR1 is WNHNN and CDR2 is SYGVQD (reference sequence). The J segment lost 7 bases and the V segment lost 9 bases, leaving 6 bases of the junction unmatched. DNA for the CDR3: TGCGCCAGTACCGGGACAGGGCACGGGGAGCTGTTTTTT. Residues: CASTGTGHGELFF.

The gene calls are TRBV6-1 and TRBJ2-7; TRBD1 agrees at 7 bases. V shed 4 bases, J shed 1 base, and the junction held 10 bases outside the gene matches. Germline assignment: CDR1 MNHNS and CDR2 SASEGT. The CDR3 is made up of 16 amino acids. CDR3 in DNA: TGTGCCAGCAGTGCTCGGGGACAGACGGTATCCTACGAGCAGTACTTC. The encoded protein is CASSARGQTVSYEQYF.